The T cell receptor (beta chain) described here comes from a study of T cells after yellow fever vaccination. Template switching with 5'RACE generated the TCR cDNA and added a universal primer site and UMIs. From the 5' RACE reads, TCRdb called clonotypes with MiXCR, one entry per CDR3 protein. The profile shows around 140,000 distinct CDR3 sequences, 6.6% of them singletons. The CDR3 is 13 residues long. The V gene's germline CDR1 is SGHTA and CDR2 FQGTGA. Between the trimmed V and J ends, which lost 4 bases and 5 bases, there was a span of 9 bases. This clonotype was detected ten times or more. Its matching antigen is unknown. General observations from the study: High-abundance clonotypes from the bulk population could contaminate FACS-sorted repertoires. Post-booster repertoires again held most primary-vaccination clones (about 96% CD4, roughly 88% CD8). Overlap between CD4 and CD8 compartments was detected for a small share of clonotypes.

This TCR came from a man between 25 and 39 years old who received the YFV17D yellow fever vaccine. The rearrangement joins TRBV7-3 to TRBJ2-1, with D perhaps TRBD2 (5 bases). This specimen was CD4+ T cells sorted from PBMCs, taken 10 days after the yellow fever booster vaccination. The chain's CDR3 is CASSSKGDNEQFF. The DNA for the CDR3 is TGTGCCAGCAGCTCCAAGGGAGACAATGAGCAGTTCTTC. The variable domain in full, with the rest retrieved from reference TRBV7-3 and TRBJ2-1, is GAGVSQTPSNKVTEKGKYVELRCDPISGHTALYWYRQSLGQGPEFLIYFQGTGAADDSGLPNDRFFAVRPEGSVSTLKIQRTERGDSAVYLCASSSKGDNEQFFGPGTRLTVL.